A single TCR beta chain is shown here with its context. The antigen is unknown. This sample is drawn from a study of T cell repertoires in cytomegalovirus infection. Study summary: Carrying CMV and the relevant HLA type showed in public TCR beta signatures.

Whole-study results and caveats: Within the response measured ex vivo, HLA-C-restricted CMV-specific TCR beta clonotypes were dominant.

The CDR3 runs to 18 residues. Looked up from germline, CDR1 is SGHTA and CDR2 is FQGNSA. Losses at the gene ends were 1 base for V and 2 bases for J; bases not matched to a gene: 11. MiXCR was run by TCRdb on the reads, yielding one entry per CDR3 protein. The profile shows about 360,000 distinct CDR3 sequences, 15% to 20% of them singletons. This TCR was recovered from a human donor in good health (CMV status not recorded). Some clones in this sample may be carry-over from other donors' samples. The chain carries TRBV7-2 and TRBJ2-7; 10 nucleotides agree with TRBD2. The sample consisted of PBMCs. CDR3 region: CASSLGTRAGGGAYEQYF. The CDR3 coding sequence is TGTGCCAGCAGCTTAGGAACCCGAGCGGGAGGGGGGGCCTACGAGCAGTACTTC.